The source of this T cell receptor beta chain is a study of blood T cell repertoires in COVID-19. As for the study in general: Sources were T cells, B-cell-depleted T cells, or PBMCs; the material itself was cDNA or gDNA.

TCRdb's copy holds only in-frame clones and misses some; the assay was immunoSEQ multiplex PCR. Among a few hundred thousand clones, roughly 89% were seen once, and the ten largest hold under 5%. Turning to this clone: The junction shows a germline mismatch at one end, possibly a read error.

The CDR3 extends over 12 amino acids. This sequence was found in a woman between 55 and 75 years old with COVID-19, enrolled during active disease. The J gene is TRBJ1-1, the V gene TRBV23-1; TRBD1 might be the D (5 bases). TRBV23-1 is an open reading frame, and its role is uncertain. The sequenced sample was peripheral blood. The CDR3 DNA follows: TGCGCCAGCAGCTCTGGTCTGACAGCCCTAATCTTT. Translating gives CASSSGLTALIF.